The entry below describes one TCR beta chain. These data belong to a study of blood T cell repertoires in COVID-19. Assay used: immunoSEQ multiplex PCR; TCRdb lists only in-frame clones, some missing. The table shows approximately 69,000 clones, with more than 80% occurring only once. What was sequenced was peripheral blood. The source is a man aged 50 to 59 with COVID-19, enrolled during active disease.

The CDR3 region is CASLSGLDRTQYF. The CDR3 bases are TGTGCCAGCCTCAGCGGACTGGATCGGACCCAGTACTTC. The chain joins TRBV11-2 to TRBJ2-5; tentative D call: TRBD2 (5 bases). Germline assignment: CDR1 SGHAT and CDR2 FQNNGV. The CDR3 has 13 amino acids. V gave up 8 bases and J gave up 7 bases, with 17 bases separating them.